Described below is a single T cell receptor (beta chain) sequence and its context. The antigen is unknown. The CDR3 contains 17 residues. The data stem from a study of cytomegalovirus exposure and HLA in healthy donors. PCR amplification relied on 60 Vbeta primers (plus 13 Jbeta primers). Sequencing was performed with immunoSEQ multiplex PCR; in TCRdb, only in-frame clones are kept and a portion is missing. The table shows roughly 230,000 clones, with roughly 85% occurring only once. Study conclusions and caveats: For most subjects, TCR beta sequences were reported to predict HLA-A and HLA-B alleles with accuracy.

This receptor was obtained from a girl aged 2 to 9 in good health and CMV-seronegative. Source material: PBMCs. The chain carries TRBV1 and TRBJ2-1; the DNA was not used to check the table's D call, TRBD1. TRBV1 is flagged as a pseudogene. The CDR3 loop is CTSSQDPSGFAYNEQFF. In DNA form, the CDR3 reads TGCACCAGCAGCCAAGATCCCTCAGGGTTCGCCTACAATGAGCAGTTCTTC.